The 27 T cell receptor beta chains given below trace back to one sample, sequenced in a study of shared clonotypes between healthy human individuals. Repertoires were generated with immunoSEQ multiplex PCR, while TCRdb's copy carries only in-frame clones and drops some. The sample carries fewer than 1 million clones, roughly 96% recorded once. Terminally differentiated effector memory CD45RA+ cells were left out of the naive CD8 fraction, which was CD45RO-negative and positively selected for CCR7. The sample consisted of naive CD8+ T cells sorted from blood. These receptors were taken from a man aged 25 to 40 in good health.

This clone was found once. CDR3 coding DNA: TGTGCCAGCAGCCTAGGGGGAACCCTTGAAGCTTTCTTT. This translates into CASSLGGTLEAFF. The chain recombines TRBV7-9 with TRBJ1-1; D is perhaps TRBD1 (6 bases). CDR1 SEHNR and CDR2 FQNEAQ come from the germline V gene (reference sequence). V dropped 5 bases and J dropped 7 bases, with 14 bases sitting between them. This CDR3 contains 13 residues.

CDR3 bases: TGTGCCAGCATTGGACTAGCGGGAGGGGCACGCTCCTCGAATTCCACAGATACGCAGTATTTT. Amino acids: CASIGLAGGARSSNSTDTQYF. The rearrangement links TRBV2 to TRBJ2-3; 15 bases fit TRBD2. Per germline, CDR1 SNHLY and CDR2 FYNNEI. The ends lost 7 bases at V and 2 bases at J; junction bases unmatched: 19. This CDR3 contains 21 residues. Full variable domain (missing parts from reference TRBV2 and TRBJ2-3): EPEVTQTPSHQVTQMGQEVILRCVPISNHLYFYWYRQILGQKVEFLVSFYNNEISEKSEIFDDQFSVERPDGSNFTLKIRSTKLEDSAMYFCASIGLAGGARSSNSTDTQYFGPGTRLTVL.

This clone was seen once. This chain connects TRBV6-5 to TRBJ2-7; 7 bases fit TRBD2. The trim removed 8 bases at V and 0 bases at J, leaving 7 bases unmatched. Germline CDR1 is MNHEY and CDR2 is SVGAGI. The CDR3 contains 14 residues. CDR3 region: CASRMGGSSYEQYF. DNA for the CDR3: TGTGCCAGCCGCATGGGCGGGAGCTCCTACGAGCAGTACTTC.

A remark on this clone: One junction end disagrees with the germline gene, perhaps due to a read error. The J gene is TRBJ2-7, the V gene TRBV7-6; D is possibly TRBD1 (5 bases). Germline lookup yields CDR1 SGHVS and CDR2 FNYEAQ. The CDR3 has 15 amino acids. CDR3: CTSSFRVGVFYEQYF. The CDR3 bases are TGTACCAGCAGCTTCCGAGTAGGGGTGTTCTACGAGCAGTACTTC.

The chain uses TRBV5-4 and TRBJ2-2, with TRBD1 identical over 7 bases. The germline gives CDR1 SGHNT, CDR2 YYREEE (reference sequence). The ends lost 0 bases at V and 0 bases at J; junction bases unmatched: 5. The CDR3 runs 17 residues. CDR3 in DNA: TGTGCCAGCAGCTTGGTTCAAGGGGGCTCGAACACCGGGGAGCTGTTTTTT. This codes for CASSLVQGGSNTGELFF.

The rearrangement links TRBV19 to TRBJ2-7, with D possibly matching TRBD2 (5 bases). The germline V gene has CDR1 LNHDA and CDR2 SQIVND (reference sequence). CDR3 size: 16 residues. The V and J ends lost 4 bases and 0 bases respectively, with 16 bases between them. CDR3 amino acids: CASSRRTDTSSYEQYF. The CDR3 bases are TGTGCCAGTAGTAGAAGGACCGACACTAGCTCCTACGAGCAGTACTTC.

The gene calls are TRBV7-9 and TRBJ2-7; D unclear. The CDR3 is 13 amino acids. V was shortened by 5 bases and J by 2 bases, with 10 bases between the two germline ends. Germline CDR1 is SEHNR and CDR2 is FQNEAQ (reference sequence). The CDR3 loop reads CASSPKHAYEQYF. CDR3 nucleotides: TGTGCCAGCAGCCCGAAACACGCCTACGAGCAGTACTTC.

V and J are TRBV9 and TRBJ2-1, with 7 bases that match TRBD2. This CDR3 has 15 residues. Germline V gives CDR1 SGDLS, CDR2 YYNGEE. The J segment lost 1 base and the V segment lost 4 bases, leaving 5 bases of the junction unmatched. CDR3 nucleotide sequence: TGTGCCAGCAGCCCGAGCGGGGCTTCCTACAATGAGCAGTTCTTC. This translates into CASSPSGASYNEQFF.

V usage is TRBV7-9 and J usage is TRBJ2-1, with 11 bases fitting TRBD2. CDR3 length: 14 amino acids. Germline-derived CDR1 and CDR2 are SEHNR and FQNEAQ (reference sequence). The junction had 4 bases not matched to a gene; V was cut back by 5 bases and J by 7 bases. The DNA of the CDR3 is TGTGCCAGCAGCCGACTAGCGGGACGAAATGAGCAGTTCTTC. This gives the protein CASSRLAGRNEQFF.

The J gene is TRBJ2-7, the V gene TRBV4-1; 11 bases agree with TRBD2. CDR3 length: 17 amino acids. Losses at the gene ends were 4 bases for V and 0 bases for J; bases not matched to a gene: 8. Germline CDR1 and CDR2: MGHRA and YSYEKL. The CDR3, as DNA: TGCGCCAGCAGCCCCCCCCCTAGCGGGAGGACCTCCTACGAGCAGTACTTC. It translates to CASSPPPSGRTSYEQYF.

The V gene is TRBV13, the J gene TRBJ1-4; no definite D call. The V end lost 3 bases, the J end lost 0 bases, and 5 bases lay between the germline ends. Germline-derived CDR1 and CDR2 are PRHDT and FYEKMQ (reference sequence). The CDR3 length is 14 residues. CDR3 bases: TGTGCCAGCAGCTTGGGTCCAACTAATGAAAAACTGTTTTTT. Translation gives CASSLGPTNEKLFF.

The chain carries TRBV4-1 and TRBJ1-5; D is unclear. The CDR3 is 13 amino acids. The germline CDR1 and CDR2 sequences are MGHRA and YSYEKL. Between the trimmed V and J ends, which lost 2 bases and 7 bases, there was a span of 9 bases. CDR3 coding DNA: TGCGCCAGCAGCCAACCTGGTTTGCAGCCCCAGCATTTT. Its translation is CASSQPGLQPQHF.

This chain links TRBV28 with TRBJ1-2, with D unresolved. CDR3 length equals 12 residues. V gave up 11 bases and J gave up 6 bases, with 16 bases separating them. Germline V CDR1 and CDR2: MDHEN, SYDVKM. Here the CDR3 reads CAGFGSRHGYTF. The CDR3 DNA reads as TGTGCCGGCTTCGGAAGCCGACATGGCTACACCTTC.

The gene calls are TRBV11-2 and TRBJ2-7; 7 nucleotides align to TRBD1. The CDR3 length is 16 residues. V shed 5 bases, J shed 4 bases, and the junction held 14 bases outside the gene matches. Germline assignment: CDR1 SGHAT and CDR2 FQNNGV. In nucleotides, the CDR3 is TGTGCCAGCAGCCATCCCCAGGACAGGCGACAATACGAGCAGTACTTC. Translating gives CASSHPQDRRQYEQYF.

The V and J genes are TRBV27 and TRBJ1-1; D is uncertain. Germline values: CDR1 MNHEY, CDR2 SMNVEV (reference sequence). The CDR3 is made up of 15 amino acids. Trimming left V 0 bases short and J 1 base short, with 9 bases between. The CDR3 DNA reads as TGTGCCAGCAGTTTATCGAGACTGGGGAACACTGAAGCTTTCTTT. Amino acids: CASSLSRLGNTEAFF.

J is TRBJ2-3 and V is TRBV5-1; TRBD2 might be the D (6 bases). Germline CDR1 is SGHRS and CDR2 is YFSETQ. The CDR3 length is 20 residues. Between the trimmed V and J ends, which lost 3 bases and 0 bases, there was a span of 26 bases. Written as DNA, the CDR3 is TGCGCCAGCAGCTCGCCCTCGTCGCTGGGACTGGGCTCTAGCACAGATACGCAGTATTTT. It is translated as CASSSPSSLGLGSSTDTQYF.

The V and J genes are TRBV4-1 and TRBJ2-3, with 10 bases that match TRBD2. Looked up from germline, CDR1 is MGHRA and CDR2 is YSYEKL. Trimming at V came to 4 bases and at J to 4 bases, leaving 5 bases not matched to a gene. The CDR3 spans 15 residues. This CDR3 is CASSREREGADTQYF. The CDR3 nucleotides read TGCGCCAGCAGCCGTGAGCGGGAGGGCGCAGATACGCAGTATTTT.

This clone appeared a single time. V and J are TRBV21-1 and TRBJ2-7; TRBD2, the table's D call, lacks a check against the DNA. TRBV21-1 is an annotated pseudogene. This CDR3 is built from 16 residues. The CDR3, as DNA: TGTGCCAGCAGCACTTCTTGGAGTATACTGACTGGCGAGCAGTACTTC. This gives the protein CASSTSWSILTGEQYF.

This rearrangement joins TRBV29-1 to TRBJ2-1; D unclear. The CDR3 runs to 12 residues. V shed 5 bases and J shed 7 bases, with 12 bases lying between them. Germline CDR1 reads SQVTM; CDR2 reads ANQGSEA. In DNA, the CDR3 is TGCAGCGTTATTGTTGTGGGGAATGAGCAGTTCTTC. This encodes CSVIVVGNEQFF.

This sequence joins TRBV10-3 and TRBJ1-5, with D maybe TRBD1 (5 bases). Germline V gene lookup returns CDR1 ENHRY and CDR2 SYGVKD. This CDR3 has 16 amino acids. V was shortened by 4 bases and J by 0 bases, with 13 bases between the two germline ends. The CDR3 bases are TGTGCCATCAGTGCGGCAGGGATCAGTAGCAATCAGCCCCAGCATTTT. Translation gives CAISAAGISSNQPQHF.

V is TRBV29-1 and J is TRBJ2-1; 10 nucleotides align to TRBD1. V trimming: 7 bases; J trimming: 9 bases; junction bases outside the gene matches: 9. The CDR3 covers 13 residues. Germline loops: CDR1 SQVTM, CDR2 ANQGSEA. CDR3 coding DNA: TGCAGCGCTCGGACAGGGGGGAAATTTGAGCAGTTCTTC. Translating it yields CSARTGGKFEQFF.

V usage is TRBV10-3 and J usage is TRBJ2-7; no clear D gene. The V and J ends lost 2 bases and 0 bases respectively, with 5 bases between them. The CDR3 contains 13 residues. Per the germline V gene, CDR1 is ENHRY and CDR2 is SYGVKD. The CDR3 loop is CAISEAVSYEQYF. The CDR3 DNA reads TGTGCCATCAGTGAGGCAGTCTCCTACGAGCAGTACTTC.

CDR3 residues: CATTGTGIYNEQFF. CDR3 sequence (DNA): TGTGCCACCACCGGGACAGGGATCTACAATGAGCAGTTCTTC. This chain links TRBV15 with TRBJ2-1, with TRBD1 matching over 9 bases. This CDR3 has 14 amino acids. The germline CDR1 and CDR2 sequences are LNHNV and YYDKDF (reference sequence). The junction had 4 bases not matched to a gene; V was cut back by 7 bases and J by 3 bases.

The V call is TRBV30, the J call TRBJ1-5, with D possibly matching TRBD1 (6 bases). The CDR3 has 14 residues. V was clipped by 1 base and J by 5 bases, with 12 bases between them. Germline V CDR1 and CDR2: GTSNPN, SVGIG (reference sequence). CDR3 sequence (DNA): TGTGCCTGGAGTGGGGGGGCTGGAGATCAGCCCCAGCATTTT. Translated: CAWSGGAGDQPQHF. Combining the CDR3 with reference TRBV30 and TRBJ1-5 gives the whole variable domain SQTIHQWPATLVQPVGSPLSLECTVEGTSNPNLYWYRQAAGRGLQLLFYSVGIGQISSEVPQNLSASRPQDRQFILSSKKLLLSDSGFYLCAWSGGAGDQPQHFGDGTRLSIL.

V gene TRBV29-1 combines with J gene TRBJ2-7; D gene uncertain. V lost 7 bases and J lost 4, with 11 bases in between. The CDR3 consists of 11 residues. CDR1 is SQVTM and CDR2 is ANQGSEA in the germline V gene. This chain's CDR3 is CSAFDGYEQYF. CDR3 coding DNA: TGCAGCGCCTTCGACGGATACGAGCAGTACTTC.

The gene calls are TRBV27 and TRBJ2-7, with D possibly being TRBD1 (6 bases). Trimming cost V 3 bases and J 0 bases, with 12 bases left between them. The CDR3 contains 15 residues. Germline CDR1 and CDR2: MNHEY and SMNVEV (reference sequence). CDR3 in amino acids: CASSLLGQTSYEQYF. CDR3 DNA sequence: TGTGCCAGCAGTTTGCTGGGACAAACCTCCTACGAGCAGTACTTC.

The chain carries TRBV7-2 and TRBJ2-1; 10 nucleotides line up with TRBD2. This CDR3 contains 17 residues. The germline V gene encodes CDR1 SGHTA and CDR2 FQGNSA. V shed 3 bases and J 7 bases; nucleotides not matched to a gene: 12. The CDR3 DNA reads as TGTGCCAGCAGCTTCCCGGTCCTAGCGGGAGTAGAAAATGAGCAGTTCTTC. This translates into CASSFPVLAGVENEQFF.